The present T cell receptor beta chain was sequenced within a study of blood T cell repertoires in COVID-19. For the study at large: Material from acute and convalescent COVID-19 was sourced from the United States, Italy and Spain.

Per the original methods: Reference gene primers were amplified, and this amplification served to estimate nucleated cell counts. Using immunoSEQ multiplex PCR, the repertoire was profiled, and TCRdb retains in-frame clones only, with some absent. D and trimming were read from the DNA, whereas the V and J calls and clone size are those reported in that table. Of approximately 290,000 clones listed, 80% to 95% are singletons. Donors were grouped by their self-reported clinical history. This CDR3 has 15 residues. Trimming pared 0 bases from V and 4 bases from J, leaving 14 bases between. The germline V gene has CDR1 SGDLS and CDR2 YYNGEE. Details on this clone: The same CDR3 is also encoded by other DNA sequences in this sample.

The rearrangement uses TRBV9 and TRBJ2-7; TRBD2 is a possible D gene (6 bases). The origin of this receptor is a woman between 25 and 40 years old who had recovered from COVID-19. The sample was PBMCs or T cells enriched from blood (not recorded which). The CDR3 bases are TGTGCCAGCAGCGTAGGTGTGGGAGGAACATACGAGCAGTACTTC. Translated, it gives CASSVGVGGTYEQYF.